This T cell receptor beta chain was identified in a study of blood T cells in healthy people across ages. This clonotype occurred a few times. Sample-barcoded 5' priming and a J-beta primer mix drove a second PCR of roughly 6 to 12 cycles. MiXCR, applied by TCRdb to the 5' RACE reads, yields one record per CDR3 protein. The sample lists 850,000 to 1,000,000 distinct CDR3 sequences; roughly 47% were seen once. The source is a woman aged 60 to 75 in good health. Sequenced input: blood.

In DNA, the CDR3 is TGTGCCAGCAGCCAACAGACTAGCGGGAGGACAGATACGCAGTATTTT. Encoded protein: CASSQQTSGRTDTQYF. The J gene is TRBJ2-3, the V gene TRBV4-2; 13 bases are shared with TRBD2. V trimming: 2 bases; J trimming: 3 bases; junction bases outside the gene matches: 2. The CDR3 has 16 residues. Germline CDR1 is LGHNA and CDR2 is YNFKEQ.